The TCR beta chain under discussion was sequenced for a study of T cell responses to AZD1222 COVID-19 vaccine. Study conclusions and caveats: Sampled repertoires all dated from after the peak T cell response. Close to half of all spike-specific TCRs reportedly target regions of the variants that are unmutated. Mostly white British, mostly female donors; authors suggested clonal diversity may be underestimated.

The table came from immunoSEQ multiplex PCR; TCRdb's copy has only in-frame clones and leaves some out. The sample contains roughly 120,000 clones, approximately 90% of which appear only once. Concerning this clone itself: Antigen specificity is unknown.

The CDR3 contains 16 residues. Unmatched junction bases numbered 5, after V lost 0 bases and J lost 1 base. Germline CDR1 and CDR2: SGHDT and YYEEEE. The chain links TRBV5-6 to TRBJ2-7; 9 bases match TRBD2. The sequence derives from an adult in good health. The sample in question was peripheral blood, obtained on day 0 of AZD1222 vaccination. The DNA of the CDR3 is TGTGCCAGCAGCTTGGCTACTAGCGGGCAATCCTACGAGCAGTACTTC. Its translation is CASSLATSGQSYEQYF.